The present entry profiles one T cell receptor (beta chain) with its context. Both 60 Vbeta primers and 13 Jbeta primers went into the PCR. TCRdb's copy holds only in-frame clones and misses some; the assay was immunoSEQ multiplex PCR. The sample holds about 150,000 clones, around 79% seen once. The data are from a study of cytomegalovirus exposure and HLA in healthy donors. V was shortened by 5 bases and J by 6 bases, with 20 bases between the two germline ends. Germline V CDR1 and CDR2: SGHVS, FNYEAQ. The CDR3 length is 16 residues. The clonotype was recovered from a man between 18 and 29 years old in good health and CMV-seronegative. Sequences were obtained from PBMCs. The V call is TRBV7-6, the J call TRBJ2-1, with a weak D call TRBD1 (5 bases). The CDR3 bases are TGTGCCAGCAGCCCCATTCTAGATGCCCAGGGCAATGAGCAGTTCTTC. It is translated as CASSPILDAQGNEQFF.